What follows are 22 T cell receptor beta chains derived from one specimen sequenced in a study of cytomegalovirus exposure and HLA in healthy donors. Amplification used 60 Vbeta primers and 13 Jbeta primers. Assay used: immunoSEQ multiplex PCR; TCRdb lists only in-frame clones, some missing. The sample holds about 130,000 clones; around 76% are singletons and the top ten take about 1.7%. Material: PBMCs. The receptors stem from a woman in her fifties or sixties in good health and CMV-seronegative.

CDR3 residues: CASSFTGGGGETQYF. CDR3 bases: TGCGCCAGCAGCTTTACAGGGGGGGGTGGAGAGACCCAGTACTTC. V gene TRBV5-1 combines with J gene TRBJ2-5; a possible D gene is TRBD1 (8 bases). Trimming pared 2 bases from V and 4 bases from J, leaving 15 bases between. The germline gives CDR1 SGHRS, CDR2 YFSETQ. This CDR3 is 15 amino acids long. Full variable domain (missing parts from reference TRBV5-1 and TRBJ2-5): KAGVTQTPRYLIKTRGQQVTLSCSPISGHRSVSWYQQTPGQGLQFLFEYFSETQRNKGNFPGRFSGRQFSNSRSEMNVSTLELGDSALYLCASSFTGGGGETQYFGPGTRLLVL.

CDR3 protein: CASSQGGAEETQYF. The CDR3 DNA is TGTGCCAGTAGCCAAGGGGGCGCTGAAGAGACCCAGTACTTC. The chain uses TRBV19 and TRBJ2-5; 7 nucleotides line up with TRBD1. The CDR3 covers 14 residues. Germline loops: CDR1 LNHDA, CDR2 SQIVND (reference sequence). V lost 6 bases to trimming and J lost 3 bases; unmatched junction nucleotides: 7.

The chain recombines TRBV5-6 with TRBJ2-5; tentative D call: TRBD1 (5 bases). CDR1 is SGHDT, CDR2 YYEEEE, per germline. The length of the CDR3 is 13 residues. V gave up 4 bases and J gave up 1 base, with 8 bases separating them. The CDR3 sequence is CASSPGLQETQYF. DNA of the CDR3: TGTGCCAGCAGCCCAGGGCTCCAAGAGACCCAGTACTTC.

The chain links TRBV19 to TRBJ2-1; TRBD2 agrees at 12 bases. The CDR3 runs 14 residues. The germline CDR1 and CDR2 sequences are LNHDA and SQIVND (reference sequence). J lost 15 bases, V lost 3 bases, and 9 bases had no gene match. DNA of the CDR3: TGTGCCAGTAGTATTTTGACTAGCGGGAGTGGTGTGTTCTTC. Its translation is CASSILTSGSGVFF.

The V gene is TRBV10-3, the J gene TRBJ2-7, with TRBD2 identical over 13 bases. CDR1 is ENHRY, CDR2 SYGVKD, per germline. The V and J ends lost 10 bases and 3 bases, in that order; junction bases with no gene match: 6. The CDR3 is 14 residues long. CDR3 coding DNA: TGTGCCACCCTACTAGCGGGAGGGGTCTACGAGCAGTACTTC. Translated, it gives CATLLAGGVYEQYF.

This clone was seen just once. The gene calls are TRBV27 and TRBJ2-1, with 12 bases lining up with TRBD2. J was trimmed by 6 bases and V by 4 bases; bases with no gene match: 7. CDR3 length equals 16 residues. Looked up from germline, CDR1 is MNHEY and CDR2 is SMNVEV (reference sequence). Here the CDR3 reads CASSSRGLAGPNEQFF. In DNA, the CDR3 is TGTGCCAGCAGTTCCCGGGGACTAGCGGGCCCCAATGAGCAGTTCTTC.

V is TRBV7-3 and J is TRBJ2-3; TRBD2 matches 7 bases. The V segment lost 2 bases and the J segment 1 base; nucleotides outside the gene matches: 3. This CDR3 is built from 15 residues. In germline, CDR1 is SGHTA, CDR2 FQGTGA. CDR3 sequence reads: CASSLEGRGTDTQYF. In nucleotides, the CDR3 is TGTGCCAGCAGCTTAGAGGGGAGGGGCACAGATACGCAGTATTTT.

This rearrangement joins TRBV4-1 to TRBJ2-5, with TRBD2 matching over 7 bases. Trimming cost V 5 bases and J 5 bases; bases outside gene matches: 5. This CDR3 spans 13 amino acids. CDR1 MGHRA and CDR2 YSYEKL come from the germline V gene. This CDR3 is CASSEGGSETQYF. The CDR3 nucleotides are TGCGCCAGCAGCGAGGGCGGGAGTGAGACCCAGTACTTC.

Of note for this clone: Other nucleotide sequences in the sample specify the same CDR3. This rearrangement joins TRBV7-3 to TRBJ1-1; possibly TRBD1 for D (6 bases). Trimming pared 1 base from V and 4 bases from J, leaving 7 bases between. Germline CDR1 SGHTA, CDR2 FQGTGA. The CDR3 spans 13 residues. The CDR3 sequence: CASSLIRGTEAFF. The CDR3 DNA follows: TGTGCCAGCAGCTTAATCAGGGGCACTGAAGCTTTCTTT.

This clone was found once. The chain has TRBV19 and TRBJ1-1; 8 positions agree with TRBD1. The CDR3 spans 14 residues. Germline trimming cut 5 bases from V and 5 bases from J; bases unmatched to any gene: 7. CDR1 and CDR2 (germline): LNHDA, SQIVND (reference sequence). CDR3 sequence: CASSAGGWRTEAFF. The CDR3 bases are TGTGCCAGTAGTGCAGGGGGCTGGAGGACTGAAGCTTTCTTT.

The rearrangement joins TRBV2 to TRBJ2-3; D not certain. Per the germline V gene, CDR1 is SNHLY and CDR2 is FYNNEI. With 7 bases removed from V and 6 bases from J, the gap between germline ends came to 20 bases. CDR3 size: 15 residues. CDR3 sequence: CASTLQVPRRDTQYF. In DNA form, the CDR3 reads TGTGCCAGCACTCTGCAGGTTCCACGTCGGGATACGCAGTATTTT.

The chain couples TRBV5-6 to TRBJ2-2; 7 bases line up with TRBD1. Germline V CDR1 and CDR2: SGHDT, YYEEEE. CDR3 length: 15 residues. V lost 5 bases, J lost 5 bases, and 9 bases stayed unmatched. The CDR3 here is CASSYGTDETGELFF. In nucleotides, the CDR3 is TGTGCCAGCAGTTACGGGACAGATGAGACCGGGGAGCTGTTTTTT.

The rearrangement joins TRBV11-2 to TRBJ1-5; no clear D. CDR1 is SGHAT and CDR2 is FQNNGV in the germline V gene. This CDR3 region has 15 residues. Deletions cut 1 base from V and 4 bases from J, with 11 bases between. CDR3 sequence reads: CASSLGTASNQPQHF. The CDR3 coding sequence is TGTGCCAGCAGCTTAGGAACAGCCTCTAATCAGCCCCAGCATTTT.

The chain couples TRBV6-5 to TRBJ1-5, with D perhaps TRBD1 (5 bases). Germline CDR1 and CDR2: MNHEY and SVGAGI. The ends were cut back, 6 bases at V and 2 bases at J, with 11 bases in the middle. The CDR3 runs to 14 residues. CDR3 sequence reads: CASSPVGGNQPQHF. In nucleotides, the CDR3 is TGTGCCAGCAGCCCTGTAGGGGGCAATCAGCCCCAGCATTTT.

The chain is built from TRBV7-3 and TRBJ2-7, with TRBD2 identical over 12 bases. Germline lookup yields CDR1 SGHTA and CDR2 FQGTGA. With V trimmed by 5 bases and J by 6 bases, 5 bases remained unmatched. The CDR3 has 14 amino acids. The CDR3 loop is CASSLLGLAGEQYF. In DNA, the CDR3 is TGTGCCAGCAGCCTCCTGGGACTAGCGGGCGAGCAGTACTTC.

This clone was seen once. The rearrangement joins TRBV6-6 to TRBJ1-1; TRBD1 matches at 7 bases. CDR3 size: 16 residues. Germline V gene data show CDR1 as MNHNY and CDR2 as SVGAGI (reference sequence). V dropped 6 bases and J dropped 1; count of bases not matched to a gene: 11. Written as DNA, the CDR3 is TGTGCCAGCAGGGATTCGGGACAGTTTTCGAACACTGAAGCTTTCTTT. Translated: CASRDSGQFSNTEAFF.

V gene TRBV7-2 combines with J gene TRBJ2-2; D gene unclear. CDR3 size: 13 residues. V was trimmed by 5 bases and J by 3 bases, leaving 7 bases between them. Germline CDR1 is SGHTA and CDR2 is FQGNSA. In nucleotides, the CDR3 is TGTGCCAGCAGCGTTATTTACACCGGGGAGCTGTTTTTT. Protein sequence: CASSVIYTGELFF. Full variable domain (outside the CDR3, taken from reference TRBV7-2 and TRBJ2-2): GAGVSQSPSNKVTEKGKDVELRCDPISGHTALYWYRQSLGQGLEFLIYFQGNSAPDKSGLPSDRFSAERTGGSVSTLTIQRTQQEDSAVYLCASSVIYTGELFFGEGSRLTVL.

The V call is TRBV6-5, the J call TRBJ1-2; TRBD1 agrees at 10 bases. CDR3 length: 14 amino acids. V lost 5 bases and J lost 3; bases outside the gene matches: 3. Germline values: CDR1 MNHEY, CDR2 SVGAGI. Here the CDR3 reads CASSVTGGDYGYTF. The CDR3 region has the DNA TGTGCCAGCAGTGTGACAGGGGGCGACTATGGCTACACCTTC.

J is TRBJ1-2 and V is TRBV7-9; D remains unclear. V lost 5 bases to trimming and J lost 4 bases, with 17 bases between them. Germline V gene sequence: CDR1 SEHNR, CDR2 FQNEAQ (reference sequence). The CDR3 is made up of 15 amino acids. CDR3 coding DNA: TGTGCCAGCAGCCGGAGGTCAGAAACCTTCTATGGCTACACCTTC. It is translated as CASSRRSETFYGYTF.

This clone was observed a handful of times. This same CDR3 is encoded by further DNA sequences in the sample. V is TRBV29-1 and J is TRBJ2-2; a weak D match, TRBD2 (5 bases). The CDR3 runs 12 residues. Trimming shortened V by 4 bases and J by 4 bases, and 7 bases separated the two germline ends. Germline CDR1 and CDR2: SQVTM and ANQGSEA. The CDR3 here is CSVGRGTGELFF. For the CDR3, the DNA is TGCAGCGTTGGCCGGGGCACCGGGGAGCTGTTTTTT.

The chain has TRBV29-1 and TRBJ2-1, with D perhaps matching TRBD1 (6 bases). Germline V CDR1 and CDR2: SQVTM, ANQGSEA. The CDR3 spans 14 residues. The V and J ends lost 4 bases and 3 bases respectively, with 13 bases between them. CDR3 DNA: TGCAGCGTTGGTAGCAGGGGTCTCTACAATGAGCAGTTCTTC. This gives the protein CSVGSRGLYNEQFF.

This clone was observed a handful of times. The rearrangement links TRBV25-1 to TRBJ1-3; D is perhaps TRBD1 (6 bases). V lost 6 bases to trimming and J lost 6 bases, with 21 bases between them. Germline V gives CDR1 MGHDK, CDR2 SYGVNS. CDR3 length equals 16 residues. The CDR3 spells CASSGRAGGAENTIYF. The CDR3 nucleotides read TGTGCCAGCAGCGGCCGAGCTGGGGGGGCGGAAAACACCATATATTTT. The variable domain in full, with the rest retrieved from reference TRBV25-1 and TRBJ1-3, is EADIYQTPRYLVIGTGKKITLECSQTMGHDKMYWYQQDPGMELHLIHYSYGVNSTEKGDLSSESTVSRIRTEHFPLTLESARPSHTSQYLCASSGRAGGAENTIYFGEGSWLTVV.